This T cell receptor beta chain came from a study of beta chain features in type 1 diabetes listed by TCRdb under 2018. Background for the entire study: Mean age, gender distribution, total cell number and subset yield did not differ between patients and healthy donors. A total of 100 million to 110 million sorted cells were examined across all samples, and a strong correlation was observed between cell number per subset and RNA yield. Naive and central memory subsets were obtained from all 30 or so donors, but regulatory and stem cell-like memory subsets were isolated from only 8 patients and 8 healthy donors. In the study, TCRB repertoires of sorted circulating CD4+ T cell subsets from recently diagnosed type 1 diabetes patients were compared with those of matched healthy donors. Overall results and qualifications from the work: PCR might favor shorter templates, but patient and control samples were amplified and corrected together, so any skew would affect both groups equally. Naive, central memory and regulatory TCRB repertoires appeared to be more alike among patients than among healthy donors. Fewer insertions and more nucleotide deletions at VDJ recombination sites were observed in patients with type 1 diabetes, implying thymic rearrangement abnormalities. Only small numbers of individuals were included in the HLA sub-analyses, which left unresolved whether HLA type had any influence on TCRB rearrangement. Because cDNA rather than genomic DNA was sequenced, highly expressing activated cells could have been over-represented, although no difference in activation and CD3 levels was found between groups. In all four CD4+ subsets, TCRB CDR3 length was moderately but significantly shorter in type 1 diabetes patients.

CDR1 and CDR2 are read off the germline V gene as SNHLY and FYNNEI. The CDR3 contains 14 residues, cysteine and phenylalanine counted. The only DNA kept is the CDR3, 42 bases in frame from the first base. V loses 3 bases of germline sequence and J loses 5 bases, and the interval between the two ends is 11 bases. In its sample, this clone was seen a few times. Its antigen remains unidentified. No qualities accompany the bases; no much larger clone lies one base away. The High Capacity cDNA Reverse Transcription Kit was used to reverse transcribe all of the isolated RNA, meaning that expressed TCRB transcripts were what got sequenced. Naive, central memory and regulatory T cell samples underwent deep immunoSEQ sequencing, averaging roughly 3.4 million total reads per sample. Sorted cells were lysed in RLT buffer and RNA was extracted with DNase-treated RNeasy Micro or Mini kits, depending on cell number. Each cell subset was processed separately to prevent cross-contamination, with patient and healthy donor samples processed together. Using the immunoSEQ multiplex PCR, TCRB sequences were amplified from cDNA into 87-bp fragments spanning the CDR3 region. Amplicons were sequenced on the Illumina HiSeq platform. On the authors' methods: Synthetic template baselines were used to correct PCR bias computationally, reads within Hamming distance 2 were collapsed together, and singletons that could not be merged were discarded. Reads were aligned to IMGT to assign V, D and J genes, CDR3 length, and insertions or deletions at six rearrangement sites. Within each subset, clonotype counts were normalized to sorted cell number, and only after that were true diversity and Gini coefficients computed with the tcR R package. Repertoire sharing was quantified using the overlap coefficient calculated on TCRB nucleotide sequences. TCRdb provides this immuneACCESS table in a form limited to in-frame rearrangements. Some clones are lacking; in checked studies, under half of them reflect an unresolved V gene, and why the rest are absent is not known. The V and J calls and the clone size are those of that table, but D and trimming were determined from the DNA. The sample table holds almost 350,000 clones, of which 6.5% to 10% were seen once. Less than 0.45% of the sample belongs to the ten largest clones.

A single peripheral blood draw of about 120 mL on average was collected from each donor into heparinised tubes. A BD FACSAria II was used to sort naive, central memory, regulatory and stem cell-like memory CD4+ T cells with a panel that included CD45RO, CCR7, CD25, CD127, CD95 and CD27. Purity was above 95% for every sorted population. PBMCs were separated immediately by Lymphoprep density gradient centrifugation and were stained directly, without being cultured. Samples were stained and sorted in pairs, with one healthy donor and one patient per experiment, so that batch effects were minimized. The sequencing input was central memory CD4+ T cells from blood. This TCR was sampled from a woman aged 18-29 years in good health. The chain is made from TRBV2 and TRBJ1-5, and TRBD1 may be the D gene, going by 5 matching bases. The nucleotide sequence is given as TGTGCCAGCAGTGATCTCCAGGGTTATCAGCCCCAGCATTTT. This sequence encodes CASSDLQGYQPQHF.